Below, 19 T cell receptor beta chains from the same sample are listed, as sequenced in a study of T cell repertoires in ileal Crohn's disease (dated by TCRdb to between 2019 and 2020). In light of the paper, this sample's time point label describes: neoterminal ileum biopsy at postoperative endoscopy, about 6 months after surgery. Library method: the immunoSEQ multiplex PCR assay. TCRdb's version of the immuneACCESS table is confined to in-frame rearrangements and falls short of the full clone set. An unresolved V gene accounts for under half of the shortfall where checked; the remainder is of unknown origin. This sample gives 55,000 to 65,000 clones in total; approximately 88% of them show up just once. Approximately 2% of the sample belongs to the ten largest clones. The sequencing sample was made of ileal tissue. Receptor source: an adult with Crohn's disease.

The chain carries TRBV14 and TRBJ1-3, with unresolved D. Germline CDR1 is SGHDN and CDR2 is FVKESK. The V gene lost 4 bases and the J gene lost 0 bases, with 7 bases spanning the gap. The CDR3 is 14 amino acids. In DNA form, the CDR3 reads TGTGCCAGCAGCCGACGGAGCTCTGGAAACACCATATATTTT. As protein: CASSRRSSGNTIYF. The variable domain in full, completed from reference TRBV14 and TRBJ1-3, reads EAGVTQFPSHSVIEKGQTVTLRCDPISGHDNLYWYRRVMGKEIKFLLHFVKESKQDESGMPNNRFLAERTGGTYSTLKVQPAELEDSGVYFCASSRRSSGNTIYFGEGSWLTVV.

The chain employs TRBV5-6 and TRBJ2-7; TRBD1 matches 8 bases. This CDR3 comprises 14 residues. V shed 4 bases and J 3 bases; nucleotides not matched to a gene: 6. Germline CDR1 reads SGHDT; CDR2 reads YYEEEE. The CDR3: CASSARGQGYEQYV. CDR3 nucleotides: TGTGCCAGCAGCGCCAGAGGACAGGGCTACGAGCAGTACGTC.

The chain is built from TRBV13 and TRBJ2-7, with TRBD2 matching over 13 bases. CDR1 is PRHDT, CDR2 FYEKMQ, per germline (reference sequence). V dropped 2 bases and J dropped 5; count of bases not matched to a gene: 3. The CDR3 spans 15 residues. The CDR3 DNA is TGTGCCAGCAGCTTAAGACTAGCGGGAGGTGACGAGCAGTACTTC. This translates into CASSLRLAGGDEQYF.

J is TRBJ2-7 and V is TRBV5-4, with 10 nucleotides matching TRBD1. This CDR3 spans 15 amino acids. Unmatched junction bases numbered 4, after V lost 4 bases and J lost 0 bases. Germline assignment: CDR1 SGHNT and CDR2 YYREEE (reference sequence). The DNA of the CDR3 is TGTGCCAGCAGCGTCGGGACAGGGGTCTCCTACGAGCAGTACGTC. Translated: CASSVGTGVSYEQYV.

The V and J genes are TRBV5-1 and TRBJ2-5; 9 bases match TRBD1. Germline V gives CDR1 SGHRS, CDR2 YFSETQ. J was trimmed by 5 bases and V by 4 bases; bases with no gene match: 9. The CDR3 covers 15 residues. The CDR3 reads CASSTGGTTQETQYF. The CDR3, as DNA: TGCGCCAGCAGCACAGGGGGCACAACCCAGGAGACCCAGTACTTC.

This clone was recorded only once. The J gene is TRBJ2-1, the V gene TRBV28; TRBD2 matches 8 bases. Germline assignment: CDR1 MDHEN and CDR2 SYDVKM. The CDR3 covers 15 residues. Germline trimming cut 6 bases from V and 0 bases from J; bases unmatched to any gene: 4. The CDR3 loop reads CASRGGGPSYNEQFF. CDR3 sequence (DNA): TGTGCCAGCAGGGGCGGGGGGCCCTCCTACAATGAGCAGTTCTTC.

This chain links TRBV18 with TRBJ1-1; D not certain. Trimming removed 4 bases at V and 5 bases at J, with 8 bases between. Germline CDR1 is KGHSH and CDR2 is LQKENI. CDR3 length equals 12 residues. The CDR3 nucleotides read TGTGCCAGCTCACTAGTAAGAACTGAAGCTTTCTTT. It translates to CASSLVRTEAFF.

The V call is TRBV6-5, the J call TRBJ2-1; TRBD2 aligns across 13 bases. The CDR3 contains 16 residues. After removal of 0 bases from V and 7 bases from J, the junction contained 3 bases not matched to a gene. The germline V gene encodes CDR1 MNHEY and CDR2 SVGAGI. CDR3 nucleotide sequence: TGTGCCAGCAGTTACTCGGCACTAGCGGGGGGGAATGAGCAGTTCTTC. Amino acids: CASSYSALAGGNEQFF.

This chain joins TRBV18 and TRBJ1-5, with 7 bases fitting TRBD1. The length of the CDR3 is 15 residues. Germline V gene data show CDR1 as KGHSH and CDR2 as LQKENI. Trimming cost V 3 bases and J 2 bases; bases outside gene matches: 4. The CDR3 DNA reads TGTGCCAGCTCACCCACCGGGACAGGCAATCAGCCCCAGCATTTT. It is translated as CASSPTGTGNQPQHF. Drawing the rest from reference TRBV18 and TRBJ1-5, the complete variable domain is NAGVMQNPRHLVRRRGQEARLRCSPMKGHSHVYWYRQLPEEGLKFMVYLQKENIIDESGMPKERFSAEFPKEGPSILRIQQVVRGDSAAYFCASSPTGTGNQPQHFGDGTRLSIL.

The chain links TRBV7-2 to TRBJ2-7, with a possible D match to TRBD2 (6 bases). Per germline, CDR1 SGHTA and CDR2 FQGNSA. The V end was cut by 3 bases, the J end by 4 bases, with 10 bases between. The CDR3 covers 13 residues. The CDR3 bases are TGTGCCAGCAGCTTCAAAGCGGGTTACGAGCAGTACGTC. It codes for CASSFKAGYEQYV.

This clone was detected a few times. The rearrangement uses TRBV9 and TRBJ1-1, with 7 bases identical to TRBD1. The CDR3 runs to 14 residues. With V trimmed by 1 base and J by 3 bases, 3 bases remained unmatched. Germline assignment: CDR1 SGDLS and CDR2 YYNGEE. CDR3 region: CASSVRDSHTEAFF. The DNA of the CDR3 is TGTGCCAGCAGCGTACGGGACAGCCACACTGAAGCTTTCTTT.

The V call is TRBV7-9, the J call TRBJ1-2; maybe TRBD1 (6 bases). CDR3 length equals 15 residues. Trimming shortened V by 5 bases and J by 5 bases, and 18 bases separated the two germline ends. CDR1 and CDR2 from the germline V gene are SEHNR and FQNEAQ (reference sequence). The CDR3 DNA is TGTGCCAGCAGCGAAAGGGGGGGCGCGTTTTATGGCTACACCTTC. Protein: CASSERGGAFYGYTF.

The DNA of the CDR3 is TGTGCCAGCAGCCCCCGGGGACAGGGGTCCTGGTCACCCCTCCACTTT. Protein sequence: CASSPRGQGSWSPLHF. The rearrangement links TRBV5-6 to TRBJ1-6; TRBD1 matches at 10 bases. The CDR3 totals 16 residues. CDR1 SGHDT and CDR2 YYEEEE come from the germline V gene. The V gene end was trimmed by 4 bases and the J gene end by 10 bases; junction bases not matched to a gene: 11.

The V gene is TRBV5-1, the J gene TRBJ1-1; 10 nucleotides agree with TRBD1. CDR1 SGHRS and CDR2 YFSETQ come from the germline V gene. Trimming cost V 2 bases and J 0 bases; bases outside gene matches: 16. The CDR3 runs to 20 residues. CDR3 coding DNA: TGCGCCAGCAGCTTATCCGGGACAGGGGCTTACATACCTATGAACACTGAAGCTTTCTTT. Protein product: CASSLSGTGAYIPMNTEAFF.

V and J are TRBV9 and TRBJ1-1; no clear D gene. The V gene lost 4 bases and the J gene lost 7 bases, with 11 bases spanning the gap. The CDR3 has 12 amino acids. Germline loops: CDR1 SGDLS, CDR2 YYNGEE. The chain's CDR3 is CASSPTYGEAFF. In DNA, the CDR3 is TGTGCCAGCAGCCCAACTTACGGTGAAGCTTTCTTT.

The sample holds one count of this clone. The chain joins TRBV5-1 to TRBJ1-2; possible D gene TRBD1, 5 bases. The V gene lost 0 bases and the J gene lost 6 bases, with 12 bases spanning the gap. This CDR3 region has 14 residues. Germline CDR1 reads SGHRS; CDR2 reads YFSETQ. CDR3 sequence reads: CASSLGWGGDGYTF. DNA for the CDR3: TGCGCCAGCAGCTTGGGATGGGGCGGAGATGGCTACACCTTC. The variable domain in full, with the rest retrieved from reference TRBV5-1 and TRBJ1-2, is KAGVTQTPRYLIKTRGQQVTLSCSPISGHRSVSWYQQTPGQGLQFLFEYFSETQRNKGNFPGRFSGRQFSNSRSEMNVSTLELGDSALYLCASSLGWGGDGYTFGSGTRLTVV.

The chain has TRBV7-9 and TRBJ1-1, with D unclear. CDR1 is SEHNR, CDR2 FQNEAQ, per germline (reference sequence). The CDR3 is 15 residues long. V was cut by 5 bases and J by 3 bases, with 16 bases left in between. The CDR3 DNA follows: TGTGCCAGCAGCCGTATGGGAGGGCGCGACACTGAAGCTTTCTTT. Translating gives CASSRMGGRDTEAFF. Complete variable domain (other parts from reference TRBV7-9 and TRBJ1-1): DTGVSQNPRHKITKRGQNVTFRCDPISEHNRLYWYRQTLGQGPEFLTYFQNEAQLEKSRLLSDRFSAERPKGSFSTLEIQRTEQGDSAMYLCASSRMGGRDTEAFFGQGTRLTVV.

This rearrangement joins TRBV9 to TRBJ2-1; 7 bases are shared with TRBD2. Germline assignment: CDR1 SGDLS and CDR2 YYNGEE. V shed 0 bases, J shed 4 bases, and the junction held 1 base outside the gene matches. The CDR3 runs 14 residues. CDR3 residues: CASSVDGGYNEQFF. DNA for the CDR3: TGTGCCAGCAGCGTAGACGGGGGGTACAATGAGCAGTTCTTC.

The chain carries TRBV7-8 and TRBJ2-1, with 8 bases aligning to TRBD2. The germline CDR1 and CDR2 sequences are SGHVS and FQNEAQ. The CDR3 is made up of 15 amino acids. V shed 5 bases and J 0 bases; nucleotides not matched to a gene: 3. CDR3 region: CASSKSGSSYNEQFF. CDR3 coding DNA: TGTGCCAGCAGCAAGAGCGGGAGCTCCTACAATGAGCAGTTCTTC.